Below, 15 T cell receptor beta chains from the same sample are listed, as sequenced in a study of blood T cell repertoires in COVID-19. Profiled with immunoSEQ multiplex PCR; TCRdb holds only in-frame clones, not every one. The sample shows some 32,000 clones, around nine tenths of them seen only once. Sequenced: peripheral blood. The receptors come from a human donor in a cohort sampled during active COVID-19.

The rearrangement uses TRBV23-1 and TRBJ2-1; TRBD1 might be the D (6 bases). TRBV23-1 is an open reading frame whose function is uncertain. The V end lost 8 bases, the J end lost 8 bases, and 13 bases lay between the germline ends. The CDR3 spans 12 residues. CDR3 sequence (DNA): TGCGCCAGCGGGGAACAGGGCCATGAGCAGTTCTTC. It translates to CASGEQGHEQFF.

The J gene is TRBJ1-4, the V gene TRBV5-1; 10 nucleotides line up with TRBD1. The germline CDR1 and CDR2 sequences are SGHRS and YFSETQ. J gave up 10 bases and V 6 bases, and 9 bases lay outside the gene matches. CDR3 length equals 14 residues. CDR3 amino acids: CASTPRTGGAKLFF. DNA of the CDR3: TGCGCCAGCACCCCACGGACAGGGGGAGCAAAACTGTTTTTT.

This chain joins TRBV5-6 and TRBJ2-7; the match to TRBD1 covers 8 bases. J gave up 7 bases and V 3 bases, and 6 bases lay outside the gene matches. The CDR3 is 13 residues long. Looked up from germline, CDR1 is SGHDT and CDR2 is YYEEEE. The DNA for the CDR3 is TGTGCCAGCAGCTCCAGGGGGCGGCGGGAGCAGTACTTC. Translated, it gives CASSSRGRREQYF.

The genes are TRBV6-2 or TRBV6-3 and TRBJ2-7; tentative D call: TRBD1 (5 bases). Trimming pared 6 bases from V and 4 bases from J, leaving 10 bases between. The V gene's germline CDR1 is MNHEY and CDR2 SVGEGT. This CDR3 has 12 residues. CDR3 amino acids: CASSRDRYEQYF. The CDR3 nucleotides read TGTGCCAGCAGCCGAGACAGATACGAGCAGTACTTC.

This sequence joins TRBV9 and TRBJ2-5; 7 bases fit TRBD1. This CDR3 is built from 15 residues. V shed 0 bases, J shed 5 bases, and the junction held 7 bases outside the gene matches. Germline CDR1 SGDLS, CDR2 YYNGEE. CDR3 in amino acids: CASSVGGTARETQYF. The CDR3 region has the DNA TGTGCCAGCAGCGTAGGGGGGACAGCCCGGGAGACCCAGTACTTC.

The rearrangement links TRBV18 to TRBJ1-1; D gene uncertain. The CDR3 has 13 residues. Germline assignment: CDR1 KGHSH and CDR2 LQKENI. V lost 3 bases to trimming and J lost 5 bases, with 10 bases between them. The CDR3 nucleotides read TGTGCCAGCTCACCGGAGATTTCAACTGAAGCTTTCTTT. Its translation is CASSPEISTEAFF.

The chain recombines TRBV6-5 with TRBJ1-5; D is unresolved. In germline, CDR1 is MNHEY, CDR2 SVGAGI. The CDR3 covers 12 residues. V was trimmed by 7 bases and J by 2 bases, leaving 6 bases between them. CDR3 sequence reads: CASKTGNQPQHF. The CDR3 bases are TGTGCCAGCAAGACTGGCAATCAGCCCCAGCATTTT.

The genes are TRBV20-1 and TRBJ2-5; 7 bases agree with TRBD1. The CDR3 contains 13 residues. Germline CDR1 and CDR2: DFQATT and SNEGSKA (reference sequence). The junction had 5 bases not matched to a gene; V was cut back by 3 bases and J by 4 bases. The CDR3 reads CSASTTGAETQYF. As DNA, the CDR3 is TGCAGTGCTAGTACAACAGGGGCAGAGACCCAGTACTTC.

The chain employs TRBV5-4 and TRBJ2-5, with D perhaps matching TRBD1 (5 bases). Germline-derived CDR1 and CDR2 are SGHNT and YYREEE (reference sequence). V lost 0 bases, J lost 5 bases, and 11 bases lay in between. This CDR3 spans 14 amino acids. CDR3 residues: CASSLGQNRETQYF. The CDR3 nucleotides read TGTGCCAGCAGCTTGGGACAGAATCGTGAGACCCAGTACTTC.

V gene TRBV10-2 combines with J gene TRBJ2-7; 8 bases align to TRBD1. CDR1 and CDR2 (germline): WSHSY, SAAADI. V dropped 7 bases and J dropped 4; count of bases not matched to a gene: 9. This CDR3 has 14 residues. The CDR3 nucleotides are TGCGCCAGCACCAAGGACAGGGTTGGGTACGAGCAGTACTTC. Amino acids: CASTKDRVGYEQYF.

The chain has TRBV6-5 and TRBJ1-6, with 7 bases matching TRBD1. The V and J ends lost 8 bases and 7 bases, in that order; junction bases with no gene match: 8. This CDR3 spans 14 amino acids. The germline V gene encodes CDR1 MNHEY and CDR2 SVGAGI. The chain's CDR3 is CASGYDRVNSPLHF. CDR3 DNA: TGTGCCAGCGGCTACGACAGGGTAAATTCACCCCTCCACTTT.

This chain's CDR3 is CAISDRGGDTEAFF. The CDR3 bases are TGTGCCATCAGTGATAGGGGGGGGGACACTGAAGCTTTCTTT. This chain connects TRBV10-3 to TRBJ1-1, with TRBD1 as a possible D gene (6 bases). The CDR3 length is 14 residues. CDR1 ENHRY and CDR2 SYGVKD come from the germline V gene. Trimming removed 3 bases at V and 3 bases at J, with 11 bases between.

CDR3 in DNA: TGTGCCAGCAGTCACGGACAGGGGGCGCGTGGCTACACCTTC. As protein: CASSHGQGARGYTF. The chain is built from TRBV6-5 and TRBJ1-2; 11 bases align to TRBD1. The CDR3 is 14 amino acids. In germline, CDR1 is MNHEY, CDR2 SVGAGI. Trimming removed 5 bases from V and 7 bases from J; junction bases left unmatched: 6.

V gene TRBV19 combines with J gene TRBJ2-5; 11 bases match TRBD2. There are 15 residues in the CDR3. Germline lookup yields CDR1 LNHDA and CDR2 SQIVND (reference sequence). J lost 2 bases, V lost 6 bases, and 5 bases had no gene match. The DNA of the CDR3 is TGTGCCAGTAGGCCTCTAGCGGGGGGTCAAGAGACCCAGTACTTC. Its translation: CASRPLAGGQETQYF.

This clone was observed a handful of times. The chain joins TRBV5-6 to TRBJ2-7; TRBD1 might be the D (5 bases). CDR3 size: 14 residues. The V gene's germline CDR1 is SGHDT and CDR2 YYEEEE. Trimming took 4 bases from V and 3 from J, leaving 14 bases between them. CDR3 nucleotide sequence: TGTGCCAGCAGCCCGATTGGCAGGGTCTACGAGCAGTACTTC. It codes for CASSPIGRVYEQYF. The full variable domain, in which reference TRBV5-6 and TRBJ2-7 provide the parts outside the CDR3, is DAGVTQSPTHLIKTRGQQVTLRCSPKSGHDTVSWYQQALGQGPQFIFQYYEEEERQRGNFPDRFSGHQFPNYSSELNVNALLLGDSALYLCASSPIGRVYEQYFGPGTRLTVT.